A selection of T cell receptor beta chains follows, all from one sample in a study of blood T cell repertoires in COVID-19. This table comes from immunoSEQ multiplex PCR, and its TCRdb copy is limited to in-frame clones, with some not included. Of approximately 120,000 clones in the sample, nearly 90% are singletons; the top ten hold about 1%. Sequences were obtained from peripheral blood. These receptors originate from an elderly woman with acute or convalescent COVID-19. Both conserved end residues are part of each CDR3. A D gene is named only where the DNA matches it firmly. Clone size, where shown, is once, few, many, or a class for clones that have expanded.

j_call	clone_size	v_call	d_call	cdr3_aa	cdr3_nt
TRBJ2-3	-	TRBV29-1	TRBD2	CSVTTSGGLKDTQYF	TGCAGCGTCACGACTAGCGGGGGTTTGAAAGATACGCAGTATTTT
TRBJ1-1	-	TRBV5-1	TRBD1	CASSLAGTENTEAFF	TGCGCCAGCAGCTTGGCCGGGACAGAGAACACTGAAGCTTTCTTT
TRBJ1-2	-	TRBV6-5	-	CASSYWGPNYGYTF	TGTGCCAGCAGTTACTGGGGGCCTAACTATGGCTACACCTTC
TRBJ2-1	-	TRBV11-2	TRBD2	CASSLDRTSGYEQFF	TGTGCCAGCAGCTTAGATCGGACTAGCGGCTATGAGCAGTTCTTC
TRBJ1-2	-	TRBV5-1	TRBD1	CASSQTQGAVYGYTF	TGCGCCAGCAGCCAAACCCAGGGGGCGGTGTATGGCTACACCTTC
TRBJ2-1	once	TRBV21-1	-	CASETSPGLAGVSNEQFF	TGTGCCAGCGAAACCTCCCCGGGACTAGCGGGAGTATCCAATGAGCAGTTCTTC
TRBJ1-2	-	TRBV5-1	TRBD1	CASSTGTGFFVLAF	TGCGCCAGCAGCACCGGGACAGGGTTTTTTGTTCTTGCCTTC
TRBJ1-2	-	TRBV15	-	CATSAYQQFLYGYTF	TGTGCCACCAGCGCGTACCAACAGTTCCTCTATGGCTACACCTTC
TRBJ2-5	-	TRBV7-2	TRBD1	CASSGQGAYETQYF	TGTGCCAGCAGCGGCCAGGGGGCCTATGAGACCCAGTACTTC
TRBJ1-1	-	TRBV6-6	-	CASSAGRNTEAFF	TGTGCCAGCAGCGCGGGGAGGAACACTGAAGCTTTCTTT
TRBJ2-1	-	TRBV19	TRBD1	CASSRLGQGGNEQFF	TGTGCCAGTAGTAGGCTGGGACAGGGCGGCAATGAGCAGTTCTTC
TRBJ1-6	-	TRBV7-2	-	CASSLGSGAGKSPLHF	TGTGCCAGCAGCTTAGGTTCAGGGGCCGGTAAATCACCCCTCCACTTT
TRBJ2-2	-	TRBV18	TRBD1	CASSQTGSTGELFF	TGTGCCAGCTCACAGACAGGGTCCACCGGGGAGCTGTTTTTT
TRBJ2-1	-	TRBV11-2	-	CASSLVLATGPNEQFF	TGTGCCAGCAGCTTAGTCTTGGCTACAGGCCCCAATGAGCAGTTCTTC
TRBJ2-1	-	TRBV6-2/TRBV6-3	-	CASSPGALIYNEQFF	TGTGCCAGCAGTCCAGGGGCGTTAATCTACAATGAGCAGTTCTTC
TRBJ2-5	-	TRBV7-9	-	CASSSAHRRETQYF	TGTGCCAGCAGCTCCGCCCACAGAAGGGAGACCCAGTACTTC
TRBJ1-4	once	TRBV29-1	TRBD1	CSVRTGEGLANEKLFF	TGCAGCGTCAGGACAGGGGAGGGTTTGGCTAATGAAAAACTGTTTTTT
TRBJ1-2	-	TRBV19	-	CASSTNGAGAGNYGYTF	TGTGCCAGTAGTACCAACGGGGCAGGGGCTGGTAACTATGGCTACACCTTC
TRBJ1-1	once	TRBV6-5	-	CASSNQGSGEAFF	TGTGCCAGCAGTAATCAGGGATCGGGCGAAGCTTTCTTT
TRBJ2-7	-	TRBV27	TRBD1	CATGTGGAYEQYF	TGTGCCACCGGGACAGGGGGGGCCTACGAGCAGTACTTC
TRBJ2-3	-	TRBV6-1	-	CASSEGTLANTQYF	TGTGCCAGCAGTGAAGGGACTCTTGCCAATACGCAGTATTTT
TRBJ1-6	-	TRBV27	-	CASSLQSTLTNSPLHF	TGTGCCAGCAGTTTACAATCCACATTAACGAATTCACCCCTCCACTTT
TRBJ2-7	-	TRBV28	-	CASSSSPSATPRLKYF	TGTGCCAGCAGTTCTTCCCCCAGCGCCACACCCCGTCTTAAGTACTTC
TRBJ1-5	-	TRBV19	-	CASSIKGSVNQPQHF	TGTGCCAGTAGTATAAAGGGGTCAGTCAATCAGCCCCAGCATTTT